Presented here are 13 T cell receptor beta chains from one specimen sequenced in a study of T cells after yellow fever vaccination. One entry per CDR3 protein, called by TCRdb with MiXCR from the 5' RACE reads. Here the sample spans 300,000 to 350,000 distinct CDR3 sequences, about 11% being singletons. Sequencing used CD4+ T cells sorted from PBMCs, obtained 45 days after the yellow fever booster vaccination. The receptors stem from a man aged 18 to 35 who received the YFV17D yellow fever vaccine.

The V gene is TRBV28, the J gene TRBJ1-1; D not resolved. From germline, CDR1 is MDHEN and CDR2 SYDVKM. The CDR3 loop spans 16 amino acids. V shed 2 bases and J shed 3 bases, with 16 bases lying between them. The CDR3 loop is CASSLGRAPGDTEAFF. CDR3 nucleotides: TGTGCCAGCAGTTTAGGTAGGGCCCCAGGAGACACTGAAGCTTTCTTT.

This chain links TRBV18 with TRBJ1-1, with D hard to call. Germline assignment: CDR1 KGHSH and CDR2 LQKENI. V was pared by 1 base and J by 4 bases, with 10 bases between. The CDR3 contains 14 residues. The CDR3 DNA follows: TGTGCCAGCTCACCACGGGGTTTCAGCACTGAAGCTTTCTTT. This translates into CASSPRGFSTEAFF.

This clonotype came up a few times. The rearrangement joins TRBV10-3 to TRBJ2-1; 9 bases align to TRBD2. Looked up from germline, CDR1 is ENHRY and CDR2 is SYGVKD. Trimming cost V 3 bases and J 0 bases; bases outside gene matches: 6. The CDR3 loop spans 17 amino acids. DNA for the CDR3: TGTGCCATCAGTGATATAGCGGGGGCCCTCTCCTACAATGAGCAGTTCTTC. Its translation: CAISDIAGALSYNEQFF.

J is TRBJ1-4 and V is TRBV7-9; D uncertain. Germline V gene lookup returns CDR1 SEHNR and CDR2 FQNEAQ (reference sequence). The CDR3 runs to 13 residues. Trimming removed 3 bases at V and 7 bases at J, with 9 bases between. The CDR3 protein is CASSFVVGEKLFF. CDR3 nucleotide sequence: TGTGCCAGCAGCTTTGTGGTCGGTGAAAAACTGTTTTTT.

The table lists this clonotype with a few counts. CDR3 amino acids: CASTAGTSWTGELFF. CDR3 sequence (DNA): TGTGCCAGTACTGCCGGGACCTCGTGGACCGGGGAGCTGTTTTTT. J is TRBJ2-2 and V is TRBV14; D may be TRBD1 or TRBD2 (5 bases each). CDR1 and CDR2 (germline): SGHDN, FVKESK. V dropped 9 bases and J dropped 5 bases, with 19 bases sitting between them. The CDR3 has 15 residues.

This chain connects TRBV27 to TRBJ2-7, with TRBD1 matching over 8 bases. CDR1 MNHEY and CDR2 SMNVEV come from the germline V gene (reference sequence). This CDR3 spans 15 amino acids. The J segment lost 4 bases and the V segment lost 5 bases, leaving 10 bases of the junction unmatched. CDR3 loop: CASSPDRVRVYEQYF. The CDR3 region has the DNA TGTGCCAGCAGTCCGGACAGGGTCAGGGTTTACGAGCAGTACTTC.

This clonotype was observed a few times. The chain employs TRBV24-1 and TRBJ2-3; 8 bases map to TRBD1. The CDR3 has 17 amino acids. CDR1 is KGHDR and CDR2 is SFDVKD in the germline V gene. V was pared by 1 base and J by 2 bases, with 7 bases of the junction left unmatched. DNA for the CDR3: TGTGCCACCAGTGATTTAGTCAGGGGGCCCCTCACAGATACGCAGTATTTT. Translated: CATSDLVRGPLTDTQYF.

This clonotype was detected a few times. The chain carries TRBV12-3 or TRBV12-4 and TRBJ1-1; D is perhaps TRBD1 (5 bases). V lost 2 bases, J lost 3 bases, and 10 bases lay in between. This CDR3 region has 14 residues. The CDR3 bases are TGTGCCAGCAGTTTATACAGGTTGGACACTGAAGCTTTCTTT. This gives the protein CASSLYRLDTEAFF.

The rearrangement joins TRBV7-2 to TRBJ2-3; 11 positions agree with TRBD2. CDR3 length equals 16 residues. With 6 bases clipped from V and 6 bases from J, the junction kept 11 bases outside the gene matches. The germline CDR1 and CDR2 sequences are SGHTA and FQGNSA. Written as DNA, the CDR3 is TGTGCCAGCAGTACTACTAGCGGGGGACCGCTTGATACGCAGTATTTT. It is translated as CASSTTSGGPLDTQYF.

This clonotype was observed a handful of times. The chain is built from TRBV20-1 and TRBJ2-7; D may be TRBD1 (6 bases). Germline CDR1 is DFQATT and CDR2 is SNEGSKA (reference sequence). This CDR3 comprises 13 residues. With 6 bases removed from V and 2 bases from J, the gap between germline ends came to 14 bases. CDR3 residues: CSAKTGIAYEQYV. The CDR3 DNA reads as TGCAGTGCAAAGACAGGCATTGCCTACGAGCAGTACGTC.

This clonotype was detected a few times. The V and J genes are TRBV5-6 and TRBJ2-3, with 8 bases fitting TRBD1. The trim removed 7 bases at V and 4 bases at J, leaving 5 bases unmatched. Germline V gives CDR1 SGHDT, CDR2 YYEEEE. The CDR3 is made up of 13 amino acids. CDR3 nucleotides: TGTGCCAGCTGCCGACAGGGGCCAGATACGCAGTATTTT. Amino acid sequence: CASCRQGPDTQYF.

The chain joins TRBV5-1 to TRBJ2-2; the D gene is possibly TRBD1 (6 bases). The CDR3 length is 15 residues. The ends were cut back, 4 bases at V and 0 bases at J, with 10 bases in the middle. Germline V gene lookup returns CDR1 SGHRS and CDR2 YFSETQ. CDR3 coding DNA: TGCGCCAGCAGCCGGGACACCGCGAACACCGGGGAGCTGTTTTTT. This gives the protein CASSRDTANTGELFF.

The chain joins TRBV20-1 to TRBJ1-5; TRBD1 matches at 7 bases. The J segment lost 4 bases and the V segment lost 5 bases, leaving 8 bases of the junction unmatched. The CDR3 totals 14 residues. Germline V gene data show CDR1 as DFQATT and CDR2 as SNEGSKA (reference sequence). CDR3 in amino acids: CSAVRDSLNQPQHF. CDR3 coding DNA: TGCAGTGCTGTCCGGGACAGCCTAAATCAGCCCCAGCATTTT.